This T cell receptor beta chain was sequenced for a study of early T cells in non-severe SARS-CoV-2 infection. The CDR3 is 13 residues long. V gave up 3 bases and J gave up 1 base, with 6 bases separating them. Germline lookup yields CDR1 KGHSH and CDR2 LQKENI. Individual cDNA molecules received unique molecular identifiers. TCRdb re-analysed the 5' RACE reads in MiXCR, keeping a single row per CDR3 protein. The data contain tens of thousands of distinct CDR3 sequences, approximately 13% of them seen just once; the ten biggest clones take up 3.5% to 5.5%. In this sample, this clonotype turned up many times.

This chain connects TRBV18 to TRBJ2-5; the D call may be TRBD1 or TRBD2 (5 bases each). The sample consisted of whole blood. The receptor was isolated from an adult who was a healthcare worker with PCR-confirmed SARS-CoV-2 infection or an uninfected control (not recorded which). CDR3 sequence: CASSPGTQETQYF. In DNA, the CDR3 is TGTGCCAGCTCACCTGGGACCCAAGAGACCCAGTACTTC. The full variable domain, completed using reference TRBV18 and TRBJ2-5, is NAGVMQNPRHLVRRRGQEARLRCSPMKGHSHVYWYRQLPEEGLKFMVYLQKENIIDESGMPKERFSAEFPKEGPSILRIQQVVRGDSAAYFCASSPGTQETQYFGPGTRLLVL.